This paragraph covers one T cell receptor (beta chain) sequence. This sample was included in a study of T cell responses to AZD1222 COVID-19 vaccine. Looked up from germline, CDR1 is SNHLY and CDR2 is FYNNEI. CDR3 size: 14 residues. V lost 0 bases and J lost 5, with 10 bases in between. The repertoire was sequenced with immunoSEQ multiplex PCR; TCRdb's copy has only in-frame clones and lacks some. The data hold 120,000 or so clones, with about 90% observed a single time. Sample: peripheral blood, taken on day 0 of AZD1222 vaccination. The sequence was obtained from an adult in good health. This sequence joins TRBV2 and TRBJ2-5; the D gene could be TRBD1 or TRBD2 (6 bases each). The CDR3 is CASSEALGGETQYF. The CDR3 DNA is TGTGCCAGCAGTGAAGCCTTGGGGGGCGAGACCCAGTACTTC.